The T cell receptor (beta chain) under discussion was sequenced for a study of shared clonotypes between healthy human individuals. The data were produced by immunoSEQ multiplex PCR, yet TCRdb's version contains in-frame clones alone and is incomplete. The data contain about 820,000 clones, approximately 92% of them seen just once; the ten biggest clones take up less than 25%. Looked up from germline, CDR1 is MNHNS and CDR2 is SASEGT. V dropped 6 bases and J dropped 7 bases, with 19 bases sitting between them. The CDR3 length is 14 residues. Terminally differentiated effector memory CD45RA+ cells were excluded from the naive CD8 cells, which were CD45RO-negative and positively selected for CCR7.

The chain uses TRBV6-1 and TRBJ2-7, with D perhaps matching TRBD2 (6 bases). The TCR sequence derives from a man aged 25-40 years in good health. Sequenced material: naive CD8+ T cells sorted from blood. The CDR3 region is CASRGGFGGREQYF. CDR3 nucleotide sequence: TGTGCCAGCAGGGGGGGATTCGGAGGGCGGGAGCAGTACTTC.